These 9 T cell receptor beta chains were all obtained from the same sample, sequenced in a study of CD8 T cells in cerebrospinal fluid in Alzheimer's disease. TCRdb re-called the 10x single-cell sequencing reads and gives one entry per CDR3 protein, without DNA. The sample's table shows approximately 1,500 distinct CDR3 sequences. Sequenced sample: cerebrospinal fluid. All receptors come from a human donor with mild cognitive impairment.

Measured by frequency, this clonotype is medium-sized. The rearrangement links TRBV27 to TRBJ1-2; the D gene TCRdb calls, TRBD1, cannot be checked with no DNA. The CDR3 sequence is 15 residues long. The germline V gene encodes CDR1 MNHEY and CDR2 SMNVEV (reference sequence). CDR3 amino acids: CASSLTGQGRYGYTF.

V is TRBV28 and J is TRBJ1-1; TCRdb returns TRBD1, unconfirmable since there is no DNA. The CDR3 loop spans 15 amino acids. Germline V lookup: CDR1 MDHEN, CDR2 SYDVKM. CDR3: CASRILTTGHTEAFF.

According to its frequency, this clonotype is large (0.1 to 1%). CDR3 in amino acids: CASSLRQGSNSPLHF. V usage is TRBV2 and J usage is TRBJ1-6; lacking DNA, the TRBD1 call made by TCRdb goes unchecked. This CDR3 is 15 amino acids long. From germline, CDR1 is SNHLY and CDR2 FYNNEI. The whole variable domain, remainder taken from reference TRBV2 and TRBJ1-6, is EPEVTQTPSHQVTQMGQEVILRCVPISNHLYFYWYRQILGQKVEFLVSFYNNEISEKSEIFDDQFSVERPDGSNFTLKIRSTKLEDSAMYFCASSLRQGSNSPLHFGNGTRLTVT.

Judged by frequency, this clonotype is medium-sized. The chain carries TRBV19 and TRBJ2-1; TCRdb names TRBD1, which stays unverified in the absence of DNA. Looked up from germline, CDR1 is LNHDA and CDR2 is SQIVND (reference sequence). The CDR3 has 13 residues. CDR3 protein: CASSPRTQGEQFF.

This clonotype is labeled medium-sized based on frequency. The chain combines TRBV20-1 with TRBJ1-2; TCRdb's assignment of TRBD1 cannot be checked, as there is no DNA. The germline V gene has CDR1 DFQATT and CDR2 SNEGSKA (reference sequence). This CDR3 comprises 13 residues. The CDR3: CSPRAGINYGYTF.

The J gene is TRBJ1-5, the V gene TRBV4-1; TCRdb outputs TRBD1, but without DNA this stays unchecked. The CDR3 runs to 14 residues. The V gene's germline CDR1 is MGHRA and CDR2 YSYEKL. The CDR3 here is CASHEPGDDQPQHF.

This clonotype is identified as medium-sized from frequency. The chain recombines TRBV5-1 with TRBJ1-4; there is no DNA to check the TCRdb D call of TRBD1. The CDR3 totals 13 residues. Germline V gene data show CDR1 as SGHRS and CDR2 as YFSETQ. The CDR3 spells CASSGTASEKLFF.

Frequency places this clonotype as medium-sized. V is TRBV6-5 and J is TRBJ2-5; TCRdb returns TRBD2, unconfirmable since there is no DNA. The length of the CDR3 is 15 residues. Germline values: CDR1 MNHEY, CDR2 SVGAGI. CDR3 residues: CASTTPGLRGETQYF.

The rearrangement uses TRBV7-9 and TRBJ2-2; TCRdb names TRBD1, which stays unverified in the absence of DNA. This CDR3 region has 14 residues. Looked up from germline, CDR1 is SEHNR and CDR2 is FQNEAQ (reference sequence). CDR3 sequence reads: CATKNRGKAGELFF.